Sequencing of this T cell receptor beta chain was carried out in a study of blood T cells in healthy people across ages. Background on the study: For every two T cells, template switching captured about one barcoded beta molecule.

Next came a second PCR, run for roughly 7 to 12 cycles, which used a sample-barcoded 5' primer along with a J-beta primer mix. Each TCR beta cDNA got a 12-nucleotide random molecular identifier. Every sample returned 2.5 million or more CDR3-containing paired-end reads. TCRdb re-called the 5' RACE reads with MiXCR, one entry per CDR3 protein. The sample includes about a million distinct CDR3 sequences, roughly 52% of them seen just once. The CDR3 consists of 15 residues. The V and J ends lost 2 bases and 5 bases respectively, with 15 bases between them. Looked up from germline, CDR1 is MNHEY and CDR2 is SVGAGI. Isolating PBMCs gave at least 6 million of these cells per sample.

This clonotype was sampled from a man younger than 45 in good health. V is TRBV6-5 and J is TRBJ1-1, with D perhaps matching TRBD1 (5 bases). Input material: blood. CDR3 in DNA: TGTGCCAGCAGTTACCTGGGGGTTAGATTGACTGAAGCTTTCTTT. It encodes CASSYLGVRLTEAFF.